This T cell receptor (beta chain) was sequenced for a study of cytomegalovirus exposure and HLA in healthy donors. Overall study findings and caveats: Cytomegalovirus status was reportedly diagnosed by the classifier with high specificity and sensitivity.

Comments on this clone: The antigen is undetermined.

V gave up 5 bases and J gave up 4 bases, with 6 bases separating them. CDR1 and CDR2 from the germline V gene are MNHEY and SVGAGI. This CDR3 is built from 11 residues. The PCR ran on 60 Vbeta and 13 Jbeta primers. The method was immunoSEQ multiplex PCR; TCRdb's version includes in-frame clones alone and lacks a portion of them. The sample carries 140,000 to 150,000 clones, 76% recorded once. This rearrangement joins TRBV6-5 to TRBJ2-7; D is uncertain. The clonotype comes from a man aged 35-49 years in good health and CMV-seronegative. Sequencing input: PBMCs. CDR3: CASSTLYEQYF. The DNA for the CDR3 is TGTGCCAGCAGTACCCTATACGAGCAGTACTTC.